These 30 T cell receptor beta chains were all obtained from the same sample, sequenced in a study of identical twins. TCRdb re-called the 5' RACE reads with MiXCR, one entry per CDR3 protein. The data hold about 690,000 distinct CDR3 sequences, with around 21% observed a single time. The same specimen was also included in a second study, on T cells expressing NK-cell markers.

What was sequenced was PBMCs. The receptors were gathered from a woman in her late teens or twenties in good health.

This clonotype was counted between two and nine times. V gene TRBV20-1 combines with J gene TRBJ2-5; 9 nucleotides agree with TRBD2. V dropped 3 bases and J dropped 2; count of bases not matched to a gene: 10. Germline-derived CDR1 and CDR2 are DFQATT and SNEGSKA (reference sequence). The length of the CDR3 is 16 residues. CDR3 in amino acids: CSARASGAPLQETQYF. Written as DNA, the CDR3 is TGCAGTGCTAGGGCTAGCGGGGCCCCCCTACAAGAGACCCAGTACTTC.

The J gene is TRBJ1-1, the V gene TRBV18; no reliable D call. V gave up 6 bases and J gave up 1 base, with 9 bases separating them. The CDR3 is made up of 13 amino acids. Germline lookup yields CDR1 KGHSH and CDR2 LQKENI. The DNA of the CDR3 is TGTGCCAGCTCCCAGGACGAGAACACTGAAGCTTTCTTT. It yields the protein CASSQDENTEAFF. The whole variable domain, remainder taken from reference TRBV18 and TRBJ1-1, is NAGVMQNPRHLVRRRGQEARLRCSPMKGHSHVYWYRQLPEEGLKFMVYLQKENIIDESGMPKERFSAEFPKEGPSILRIQQVVRGDSAAYFCASSQDENTEAFFGQGTRLTVV.

The CDR3 spells CATAELAGGEQFF. The CDR3 DNA reads as TGTGCCACCGCGGAACTAGCGGGAGGCGAGCAGTTCTTC. The chain links TRBV15 to TRBJ2-1, with 12 bases matching TRBD2. Germline V gene data show CDR1 as LNHNV and CDR2 as YYDKDF (reference sequence). The V gene end was trimmed by 8 bases and the J gene end by 10 bases; junction bases not matched to a gene: 6. CDR3 length: 13 amino acids.

V and J are TRBV5-1 and TRBJ2-3; no definite D call. The CDR3 totals 16 residues. Looked up from germline, CDR1 is SGHRS and CDR2 is YFSETQ. V was shortened by 3 bases and J by 4 bases, with 18 bases between the two germline ends. The CDR3 is CASSWFGGPRPDTQYF. CDR3 DNA: TGCGCCAGCAGCTGGTTTGGTGGTCCCCGCCCAGATACGCAGTATTTT. The whole variable domain, remainder taken from reference TRBV5-1 and TRBJ2-3, is KAGVTQTPRYLIKTRGQQVTLSCSPISGHRSVSWYQQTPGQGLQFLFEYFSETQRNKGNFPGRFSGRQFSNSRSEMNVSTLELGDSALYLCASSWFGGPRPDTQYFGPGTRLTVL.

Ten or more counts support this clonotype. This sequence joins TRBV9 and TRBJ2-3, with TRBD2 as a possible D gene (6 bases). Between the trimmed V and J ends, which lost 4 bases and 2 bases, there was a span of 14 bases. Germline CDR1 is SGDLS and CDR2 is YYNGEE. The CDR3 is 15 residues long. The chain's CDR3 is CASSSTAGLTDTQYF. Written as DNA, the CDR3 is TGTGCCAGCAGCTCAACTGCGGGGCTCACAGATACGCAGTATTTT.

The chain employs TRBV7-3 and TRBJ2-3, with 9 bases identical to TRBD2. The junction had 10 bases not matched to a gene; V was cut back by 3 bases and J by 6 bases. Germline assignment: CDR1 SGHTA and CDR2 FQGTGA. The CDR3 totals 16 residues. CDR3 nucleotides: TGTGCCAGCAGCTTCTTCCAGGCGGGGGGGCGTGATACGCAGTATTTT. This translates into CASSFFQAGGRDTQYF.

In its sample, this clonotype was seen a few times. The genes are TRBV5-6 and TRBJ2-3; D is undetermined. Germline CDR1 and CDR2: SGHDT and YYEEEE. V was clipped by 0 bases and J by 2 bases, with 13 bases between them. CDR3 size: 16 residues. The CDR3 is CASSLAVQPYTDTQYF. The CDR3 nucleotides are TGTGCCAGCAGCTTGGCGGTGCAGCCCTACACAGATACGCAGTATTTT.

The chain uses TRBV6-5 and TRBJ2-3, with 11 bases aligning to TRBD2. Trimming took 0 bases from V and 0 from J; bases not matched to a gene: 5. CDR1 and CDR2 (germline): MNHEY, SVGAGI. This CDR3 is built from 18 residues. CDR3 in DNA: TGTGCCAGCAGTTACTCGATCACTAGCGGGGGTAGCACAGATACGCAGTATTTT. Translating gives CASSYSITSGGSTDTQYF.

This clonotype turned up a few times. This rearrangement joins TRBV20-1 to TRBJ2-3, with D hard to call. Germline values: CDR1 DFQATT, CDR2 SNEGSKA (reference sequence). The CDR3 is made up of 14 amino acids. The ends were cut back, 5 bases at V and 0 bases at J, with 12 bases in the middle. This chain's CDR3 is CSAADADSTDTQYF. The CDR3 nucleotides read TGCAGTGCTGCGGACGCTGATAGCACAGATACGCAGTATTTT.

The table lists this clonotype with a few counts. The rearrangement uses TRBV20-1 and TRBJ1-5, with a tentative D call TRBD1 (5 bases). This CDR3 spans 14 amino acids. Trimming took 3 bases from V and 2 from J, leaving 11 bases between them. The germline CDR1 and CDR2 sequences are DFQATT and SNEGSKA (reference sequence). CDR3 sequence: CSARGGVGNQPQHF. The CDR3 DNA is TGCAGTGCTAGGGGGGGGGTCGGCAATCAGCCCCAGCATTTT.

The chain employs TRBV24-1 and TRBJ2-5, with 10 bases that match TRBD1. V shed 4 bases, J shed 5 bases, and the junction held 6 bases outside the gene matches. Germline V gene sequence: CDR1 KGHDR, CDR2 SFDVKD. The CDR3 sequence is 15 residues long. The CDR3 region is CATSELTGGRETQYF. The DNA for the CDR3 is TGTGCCACCAGTGAGTTGACAGGGGGCCGGGAGACCCAGTACTTC.

The sample holds a few counts of this clonotype. The rearrangement links TRBV7-2 to TRBJ2-7; D not certain. V dropped 3 bases and J dropped 4 bases, with 13 bases sitting between them. Germline V gives CDR1 SGHTA, CDR2 FQGNSA. The CDR3 runs to 14 residues. CDR3 nucleotide sequence: TGTGCCAGCAGCTTCTCTTCGCAGATGTACGAGCAGTACTTC. Its protein is CASSFSSQMYEQYF.

A few counts support this clonotype. The CDR3 DNA follows: TGTGCCAGCAGCCAACGTGAGAGACTAGCGGGAAAGGGGCAAGAGACCCAGTACTTC. Translated: CASSQRERLAGKGQETQYF. This rearrangement joins TRBV11-1 to TRBJ2-5; 11 bases agree with TRBD2. CDR3 length equals 19 residues. Germline values: CDR1 SGHAT, CDR2 FQDESV (reference sequence). The trim removed 5 bases at V and 2 bases at J, leaving 16 bases unmatched.

This clonotype has ten or more counts. The chain has TRBV20-1 and TRBJ2-7; D unclear. V dropped 3 bases and J dropped 2 bases, with 11 bases sitting between them. The CDR3 consists of 13 residues. Looked up from germline, CDR1 is DFQATT and CDR2 is SNEGSKA (reference sequence). This CDR3 reads CSASVQATYEQYF. CDR3 DNA: TGCAGTGCTAGCGTTCAGGCGACCTACGAGCAGTACTTC.

This clonotype was observed a handful of times. This chain connects TRBV5-1 to TRBJ2-2; 8 nucleotides agree with TRBD1. Germline V CDR1 and CDR2: SGHRS, YFSETQ. The CDR3 runs 15 residues. The V segment lost 5 bases and the J segment 6 bases; nucleotides outside the gene matches: 9. CDR3 sequence (DNA): TGCGCCAGCAGACAGCAGGGGGCTATACCCGGGGAGCTGTTTTTT. Protein product: CASRQQGAIPGELFF.

The chain has TRBV11-2 and TRBJ2-1; no clear D gene. V dropped 1 base and J dropped 5 bases, with 12 bases sitting between them. The CDR3 has 15 residues. CDR1 is SGHAT, CDR2 FQNNGV, per germline. The CDR3 DNA reads TGTGCCAGCAGCTTAGCCCCGGGCCCAAACAATGAGCAGTTCTTC. Amino acids: CASSLAPGPNNEQFF.

This clonotype showed up just a few times. The chain employs TRBV6-2 or TRBV6-3 and TRBJ1-1; 7 bases are a match to TRBD1. The germline CDR1 and CDR2 sequences are MNHEY and SVGEGT. The V gene end was trimmed by 7 bases and the J gene end by 3 bases; junction bases not matched to a gene: 8. CDR3 length equals 14 residues. CDR3: CASTLTGIYTEAFF. CDR3 DNA: TGTGCCAGCACTCTGACAGGGATCTACACTGAAGCTTTCTTT.

V usage is TRBV2 and J usage is TRBJ2-3; 7 positions agree with TRBD1. The CDR3 is 19 residues long. J was trimmed by 1 base and V by 5 bases; bases with no gene match: 18. The germline CDR1 and CDR2 sequences are SNHLY and FYNNEI. CDR3 nucleotide sequence: TGTGCCAGCAGTTCCGGGGACAGAACCTTGGGTAGTGGCACAGATACGCAGTATTTT. This gives the protein CASSSGDRTLGSGTDTQYF.

This clonotype has a handful of counts. The V and J genes are TRBV4-1 and TRBJ1-3; D not resolved. From germline, CDR1 is MGHRA and CDR2 YSYEKL. The CDR3 is 14 residues long. The V gene lost 1 base and the J gene lost 8 bases, with 12 bases spanning the gap. The CDR3 DNA follows: TGCGCCAGCAGCCAAGGGGCAGGAGAAGACACCATATATTTT. The encoded protein is CASSQGAGEDTIYF.

This clonotype has more than one count but fewer than ten. The chain combines TRBV7-2 with TRBJ2-5, with D perhaps TRBD2 (5 bases). Trimming pared 6 bases from V and 5 bases from J, leaving 13 bases between. CDR3 size: 13 residues. Germline V gene sequence: CDR1 SGHTA, CDR2 FQGNSA. For the CDR3, the DNA is TGTGCCAGCAGACGGACTGCCCCGGAGACCCAGTACTTC. Translated, it gives CASRRTAPETQYF.

The rearrangement joins TRBV5-5 to TRBJ2-1; D gene uncertain. CDR1 SGHKS and CDR2 YYEKEE come from the germline V gene (reference sequence). CDR3 length equals 13 residues. Between the trimmed V and J ends, which lost 1 base and 8 bases, there was a span of 10 bases. The CDR3 DNA reads TGTGCCAGCAGCTTGCATCTTGGGTATGAGCAGTTCTTC. It translates to CASSLHLGYEQFF.

This chain connects TRBV20-1 to TRBJ2-1; possibly TRBD2 for D (5 bases). V was trimmed by 6 bases and J by 10 bases, leaving 13 bases between them. Germline lookup yields CDR1 DFQATT and CDR2 SNEGSKA (reference sequence). The length of the CDR3 is 11 residues. CDR3 DNA: TGCAGTGCCACGGACTTCACGGAGCAGTTCTTC. Amino acid sequence: CSATDFTEQFF.

The V gene is TRBV6-1, the J gene TRBJ2-7; TRBD1 might be the D (6 bases). V lost 6 bases to trimming and J lost 1 base, with 13 bases between them. Germline V gene lookup returns CDR1 MNHNS and CDR2 SASEGT. The CDR3 length is 14 residues. Written as DNA, the CDR3 is TGTGCCAGCAGCCCCTTGGGACAATCCTACGAGCAGTACTTC. It translates to CASSPLGQSYEQYF.

The chain employs TRBV3-1 and TRBJ2-4; tentatively, D is TRBD2 (5 bases). Germline V gene sequence: CDR1 LGHDT, CDR2 YNNKEL (reference sequence). There are 14 residues in the CDR3. Trimming shortened V by 9 bases and J by 8 bases, and 20 bases separated the two germline ends. For the CDR3, the DNA is TGTGCCAGAGTCCACGTAGGGCCGGAGGACATTCAGTACTTC. As protein: CARVHVGPEDIQYF.

Many counts were recorded for this clonotype. The V call is TRBV6-5, the J call TRBJ2-7, with 8 bases lining up with TRBD1. The CDR3 sequence is 14 residues long. Trimming at V came to 6 bases and at J to 0 bases, leaving 4 bases not matched to a gene. The germline V gene has CDR1 MNHEY and CDR2 SVGAGI. CDR3 in DNA: TGTGCCAGCAGCTGGGACAGGAGCTCCTACGAGCAGTACTTC. As protein: CASSWDRSSYEQYF.

A few counts support this clonotype. This chain uses TRBV7-3 with TRBJ2-1; D may be TRBD2 (6 bases). Germline V CDR1 and CDR2: SGHTA, FQGTGA. The CDR3 runs to 15 residues. Between the trimmed V and J ends, which lost 4 bases and 4 bases, there was a span of 14 bases. The CDR3 DNA reads TGTGCCAGCAGCTACTCGGGACTTCCTTACAATGAGCAGTTCTTC. Protein sequence: CASSYSGLPYNEQFF.

Ten or more counts support this clonotype. In DNA, the CDR3 is TGCGCCAGCTCCCTAGTGGCAAGCTCCTATAATTCACCCCTCCACTTT. Translating it yields CASSLVASSYNSPLHF. The chain carries TRBV10-2 and TRBJ1-6; D is ambiguous. The CDR3 sequence is 16 residues long. Germline CDR1 and CDR2: WSHSY and SAAADI. V lost 8 bases to trimming and J lost 0 bases, with 14 bases between them.

Many counts were recorded for this clonotype. The chain has TRBV9 and TRBJ2-7, with D perhaps TRBD2 (6 bases). V lost 2 bases and J 2 bases, leaving 11 bases between the germline ends. CDR3 length equals 14 residues. CDR1 and CDR2 from the germline V gene are SGDLS and YYNGEE. The CDR3 DNA reads TGTGCCAGCAGCGTGGGTGGAGGGGCCTACGAGCAGTACTTC. It yields the protein CASSVGGGAYEQYF.

This rearrangement joins TRBV12-3 or TRBV12-4 to TRBJ2-1; the D gene could be TRBD1 or TRBD2 (5 bases each). This CDR3 has 14 residues. The germline V and J ends were trimmed by 7 bases and 4 bases, with 14 bases remaining between them. The CDR3 bases are TGTGCCAGCACCCTCGGGGCCTCATACAATGAGCAGTTCTTC. It encodes CASTLGASYNEQFF.

This sequence joins TRBV27 and TRBJ2-3, with 7 bases that match TRBD2. The CDR3 is made up of 14 amino acids. CDR1 and CDR2 from the germline V gene are MNHEY and SMNVEV (reference sequence). The junction had 1 base not matched to a gene; V was cut back by 0 bases and J by 4 bases. The CDR3 loop reads CASSLSTSPDTQYF. The CDR3 nucleotides read TGTGCCAGCAGTTTATCGACTAGCCCAGATACGCAGTATTTT.